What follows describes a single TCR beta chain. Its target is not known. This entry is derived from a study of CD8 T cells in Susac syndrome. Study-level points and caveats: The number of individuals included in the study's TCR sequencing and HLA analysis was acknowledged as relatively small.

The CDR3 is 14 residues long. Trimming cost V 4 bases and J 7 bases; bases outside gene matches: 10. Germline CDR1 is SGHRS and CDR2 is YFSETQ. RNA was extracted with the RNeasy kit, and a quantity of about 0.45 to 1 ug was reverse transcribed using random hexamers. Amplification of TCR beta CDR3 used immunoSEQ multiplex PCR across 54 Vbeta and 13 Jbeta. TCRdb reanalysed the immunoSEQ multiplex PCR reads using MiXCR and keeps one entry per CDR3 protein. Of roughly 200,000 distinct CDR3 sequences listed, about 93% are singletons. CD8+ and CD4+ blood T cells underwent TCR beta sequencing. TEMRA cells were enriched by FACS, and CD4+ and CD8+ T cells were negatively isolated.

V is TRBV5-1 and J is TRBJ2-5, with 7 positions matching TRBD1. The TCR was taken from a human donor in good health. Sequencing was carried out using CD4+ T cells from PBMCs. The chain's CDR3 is CASSQDRTGGTQYF. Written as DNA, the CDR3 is TGCGCCAGCAGCCAGGACAGGACCGGAGGGACCCAGTACTTC.